Below are 18 T cell receptor beta chains sequenced from a single sample in a study of shared clonotypes between healthy human individuals (TCRdb year 2020). The method was the immunoSEQ multiplex PCR assay. The table comes from immuneACCESS by way of TCRdb, which keeps in-frame sequences with V and J called. Part of the clones is missing from these tables; in studies checked, under half for an unresolved V gene and the rest for unknown reasons. The sample has 560,000 or so clones on record, about 96% of them singletons. About 0.12% of the sample goes to the ten largest clones. CD8 naive samples were CD45RO-negative cells positively selected for CCR7, giving a CD45RA+CCR7+ population that excluded TemRA cells. Sequences were obtained from naive CD8+ T cells sorted from blood. The sample's cell subset or site label is to be understood as: CD45RA+CCR7+. The receptors come from a woman in her twenties or thirties in good health.

The J gene is TRBJ2-5, the V gene TRBV27, with 9 positions matching TRBD1. Germline CDR1 MNHEY, CDR2 SMNVEV (reference sequence). CDR3 length equals 14 residues. V shed 5 bases and J 5 bases; nucleotides not matched to a gene: 6. CDR3: CASSSGQGYETQYF. CDR3 nucleotide sequence: TGTGCCAGCAGTAGCGGACAGGGGTACGAGACCCAGTACTTC.

The rearrangement uses TRBV11-2 and TRBJ1-5; no definite D call. Trimming took off 1 base at V and 7 bases at J, with 8 bases between the two ends. The CDR3 spans 13 residues. Germline V CDR1 and CDR2: SGHAT, FQNNGV. The CDR3 DNA follows: TGTGCCAGCAGCTTAGGTCGGCGGCAGCCCCAGCATTTT. This encodes CASSLGRRQPQHF.

The chain joins TRBV5-1 to TRBJ1-1; D possibly corresponds to TRBD1 (5 bases). The length of the CDR3 is 15 residues. The germline V and J ends were trimmed by 3 bases and 0 bases, with 12 bases remaining between them. CDR1 and CDR2 from the germline V gene are SGHRS and YFSETQ. CDR3 amino acids: CASSWGRGLNTEAFF. In DNA form, the CDR3 reads TGCGCCAGCAGCTGGGGAAGGGGATTGAACACTGAAGCTTTCTTT.

The chain couples TRBV15 to TRBJ1-2, with no clear D. Trimming took off 3 bases at V and 4 bases at J, with 12 bases between the two ends. Looked up from germline, CDR1 is LNHNV and CDR2 is YYDKDF (reference sequence). This CDR3 comprises 14 residues. CDR3 DNA: TGTGCCACCAGCAGCGGTGGCGAAGGCTATGGCTACACCTTC. Its protein is CATSSGGEGYGYTF.

This clone was found once. The V call is TRBV4-1, the J call TRBJ1-3, with D perhaps matching TRBD1 (5 bases). This CDR3 has 15 amino acids. The V end was cut by 6 bases, the J end by 0 bases, with 12 bases between. Germline values: CDR1 MGHRA, CDR2 YSYEKL. The CDR3 protein is CASSQAGRSGNTIYF. The DNA for the CDR3 is TGCGCCAGCAGTCAGGCGGGGCGCTCTGGAAACACCATATATTTT.

For this clone: The sample has other DNA sequences that encode this CDR3 too. V and J are TRBV27 and TRBJ2-7, with TRBD1 as a possible D gene (5 bases). Germline lookup yields CDR1 MNHEY and CDR2 SMNVEV (reference sequence). The V gene lost 2 bases and the J gene lost 0 bases, with 8 bases spanning the gap. The CDR3 sequence is 14 residues long. The DNA of the CDR3 is TGTGCCAGCAGTTTAGGGGCTAGCTCCTACGAGCAGTACTTC. This encodes CASSLGASSYEQYF.

V is TRBV11-3 and J is TRBJ2-1; 7 bases are a match to TRBD2. Losses at the gene ends were 1 base for V and 6 bases for J; bases not matched to a gene: 9. CDR1 is SGHNT and CDR2 is YENEEA in the germline V gene. CDR3 length: 16 residues. The CDR3 region has the DNA TGTGCCAGCAGCTTAGGAGAGAGCGGGATTATCAATGAGCAGTTCTTC. Amino acid sequence: CASSLGESGIINEQFF.

The V and J genes are TRBV27 and TRBJ2-1, with TRBD2 matching over 7 bases. CDR1 is MNHEY and CDR2 is SMNVEV in the germline V gene (reference sequence). The CDR3 loop spans 16 amino acids. With V trimmed by 5 bases and J by 0 bases, 7 bases remained unmatched. Here the CDR3 reads CASSTSSGDSYNEQFF. The CDR3 DNA is TGTGCCAGCAGTACATCTAGCGGAGACTCCTACAATGAGCAGTTCTTC.

The chain couples TRBV7-8 to TRBJ2-7; no reliable D call. V was cut by 1 base and J by 0 bases, with 10 bases left in between. Per the germline V gene, CDR1 is SGHVS and CDR2 is FQNEAQ. The length of the CDR3 is 15 residues. CDR3 residues: CASSLGTDLSYEQYF. The CDR3 bases are TGTGCCAGCAGCTTAGGTACAGACCTCTCCTACGAGCAGTACTTC.

CDR3 nucleotide sequence: TGTGCCAGCAGCGGGGCCTCTAGCACAGATACGCAGTATTTT. Residues: CASSGASSTDTQYF. J is TRBJ2-3 and V is TRBV5-4; maybe TRBD1 (5 bases). V lost 4 bases to trimming and J lost 0 bases, with 9 bases between them. The V gene's germline CDR1 is SGHNT and CDR2 YYREEE (reference sequence). This CDR3 is 14 amino acids long.

The V gene is TRBV5-1, the J gene TRBJ1-1; 11 bases fit TRBD1. This CDR3 region has 12 residues. V shed 4 bases and J 8 bases; nucleotides not matched to a gene: 1. Germline CDR1 and CDR2: SGHRS and YFSETQ. CDR3 residues: CASSGDRGEAFF. The CDR3 region has the DNA TGCGCCAGCAGCGGGGACAGGGGGGAAGCTTTCTTT.

This chain uses TRBV30 with TRBJ2-7; D possibly corresponds to TRBD1 (5 bases). Germline V gene sequence: CDR1 GTSNPN, CDR2 SVGIG (reference sequence). This CDR3 is 13 amino acids long. With 8 bases removed from V and 2 bases from J, the gap between germline ends came to 16 bases. CDR3 sequence (DNA): TGTGCCCTGGAACAGTTACAGGCCTACGAGCAGTACTTC. Encoded protein: CALEQLQAYEQYF.

This clone has a handful of counts. V gene TRBV27 combines with J gene TRBJ2-2, with D uncertain. CDR3 length equals 17 residues. Deletions cut 5 bases from V and 1 base from J, with 17 bases between. The germline V gene has CDR1 MNHEY and CDR2 SMNVEV (reference sequence). The CDR3 here is CASSPTLLDLNTGELFF. The CDR3 DNA reads TGTGCCAGCAGTCCTACTCTTCTAGACCTGAACACCGGGGAGCTGTTTTTT.

This clone has only one observation. The chain recombines TRBV28 with TRBJ1-3; weak D call: TRBD1 (5 bases). This CDR3 has 15 residues. Per germline, CDR1 MDHEN and CDR2 SYDVKM. The V and J ends lost 8 bases and 0 bases respectively, with 14 bases between them. CDR3 DNA sequence: TGTGCCAGCTGCGTCCTAGGGGCCTCTGGAAACACCATATATTTT. It translates to CASCVLGASGNTIYF.

The rearrangement uses TRBV6-1 and TRBJ2-3; maybe TRBD2 (6 bases). The CDR3 contains 18 residues. The V gene lost 4 bases and the J gene lost 4 bases, with 24 bases spanning the gap. CDR1 MNHNS and CDR2 SASEGT come from the germline V gene. The CDR3 DNA follows: TGTGCCAGCAGTGTGATCGAACGGGGAGGCCTTCTGTCAGATACGCAGTATTTT. This gives the protein CASSVIERGGLLSDTQYF.

The chain couples TRBV28 to TRBJ1-1; TRBD1 matches 7 bases. Per the germline V gene, CDR1 is MDHEN and CDR2 is SYDVKM. CDR3 size: 14 residues. Trimming at V came to 6 bases and at J to 3 bases, leaving 7 bases not matched to a gene. CDR3 in DNA: TGTGCCAGCAGATACAGGGGCTACGACACTGAAGCTTTCTTT. Translation gives CASRYRGYDTEAFF.

The chain joins TRBV28 to TRBJ2-5; weak D call: TRBD1 (6 bases). Germline CDR1 reads MDHEN; CDR2 reads SYDVKM. V was shortened by 3 bases and J by 5 bases, with 19 bases between the two germline ends. This CDR3 is built from 16 residues. The CDR3, as DNA: TGTGCCAGCAGTTTGGCAGGGCAGGGGCGTTGGGAGACCCAGTACTTC. This encodes CASSLAGQGRWETQYF. Using reference TRBV28 and TRBJ2-5 for the parts outside the CDR3, the full variable domain is DVKVTQSSRYLVKRTGEKVFLECVQDMDHENMFWYRQDPGLGLRLIYFSYDVKMKEKGDIPEGYSVSREKKERFSLILESASTNQTSMYLCASSLAGQGRWETQYFGPGTRLLVL.

This clone occurred once. The chain recombines TRBV15 with TRBJ2-1, with 11 bases matching TRBD2. The trim removed 5 bases at V and 8 bases at J, leaving 5 bases unmatched. From germline, CDR1 is LNHNV and CDR2 YYDKDF (reference sequence). The CDR3 spans 14 residues. CDR3 amino acids: CATSDSGREDEQFF. CDR3 sequence (DNA): TGTGCCACCAGCGATAGCGGGAGGGAGGATGAGCAGTTCTTC.